Presented here are 3 T cell receptor beta chains from one specimen sequenced in a study of neoadjuvant anti-PD-1 for oral cavity cancer. Sequenced by immunoSEQ multiplex PCR; TCRdb stores in-frame clones only, minus some. Of tens of thousands of clones listed, about 26% were seen once; the top ten hold roughly 15%. The time point is: after neoadjuvant nivolumab, at surgical resection. Sequencing was performed on tumor tissue, taken after nivolumab (anti-PD-1) treatment. The receptors derive from a person aged 35 to 85 with oral cavity squamous cell carcinoma.

The V and J genes are TRBV11-3 and TRBJ2-7, with D unresolved. Germline V gene lookup returns CDR1 SGHNT and CDR2 YENEEA. The CDR3 consists of 18 residues. V lost 5 bases and J lost 10, with 33 bases in between. In DNA, the CDR3 is TGTGCCAGCAGCACATTACGTTCTCCACTCCCCCTGAACGAGTCACAGTACTTC. It is translated as CASSTLRSPLPLNESQYF.

V gene TRBV9 combines with J gene TRBJ1-1; 8 bases line up with TRBD1. CDR1 is SGDLS, CDR2 YYNGEE, per germline. The CDR3 sequence is 14 residues long. J gave up 2 bases and V 5 bases, and 5 bases lay outside the gene matches. The CDR3: CASSVGQANTEAFF. The CDR3 bases are TGTGCCAGCAGTGTGGGACAGGCAAACACTGAAGCTTTCTTT.

The chain carries TRBV5-1 and TRBJ2-6, with D uncertain. This CDR3 contains 16 residues. Trimming took off 1 base at V and 4 bases at J, with 12 bases between the two ends. Per germline, CDR1 SGHRS and CDR2 YFSETQ. CDR3 bases: TGCGCCAGCAGCTTGTCAGTTCGGTCCGGGGCCAACGTCCTGACTTTC. Translation gives CASSLSVRSGANVLTF.